A single sample gave rise to the 19 T cell receptor beta chains below, sequenced in a study of PD-1 blockade in classical Hodgkin lymphoma. Relapses following autologous stem cell transplantation were seen in all patients, with brentuximab vedotin exposure varying. The method was immunoSEQ multiplex PCR; TCRdb's version includes in-frame clones alone and lacks a portion of them. The table lists roughly 50,000 clones, 80% of them singletons. The starting material was peripheral blood mononuclear cells (PBMCs), obtained before the second cycle of nivolumab. These receptors came from a human donor with classical Hodgkin lymphoma.

The V gene is TRBV5-8, the J gene TRBJ2-1, with 11 bases lining up with TRBD2. The CDR3 consists of 15 residues. Unmatched junction bases numbered 3, after V lost 4 bases and J lost 3 bases. Germline V gives CDR1 SGHTS, CDR2 YDEGEE. The CDR3 DNA reads as TGTGCCAGCAGCCGGACTAGCGGGTTCTACAATGAGCAGTTCTTC. As protein: CASSRTSGFYNEQFF.

The chain recombines TRBV19 with TRBJ1-5; possible D gene TRBD1, 5 bases. V was trimmed by 7 bases and J by 6 bases, leaving 13 bases between them. The CDR3 is 13 amino acids. The V gene's germline CDR1 is LNHDA and CDR2 SQIVND (reference sequence). CDR3 sequence reads: CASTRGGIQPQHF. The CDR3 bases are TGTGCCAGTACGAGGGGCGGAATTCAGCCCCAGCATTTT.

This rearrangement joins TRBV5-1 to TRBJ2-5; D call uncertain. The DNA end is more similar to TRBJ2-7, so the J call may be wrong. Germline V gene lookup returns CDR1 SGHRS and CDR2 YFSETQ. This CDR3 comprises 12 residues. The CDR3 loop reads CASSLAQYEQYF. CDR3 sequence (DNA): TGCGCCAGCAGCTTGGCCCAGTACGAGCAGTACTTC.

The rearrangement uses TRBV7-9 and TRBJ2-7, with D unclear. The V and J ends lost 5 bases and 1 base respectively, with 21 bases between them. The germline V gene has CDR1 SEHNR and CDR2 FQNEAQ (reference sequence). The CDR3 runs to 17 residues. The CDR3 DNA sequence: TGTGCCAGCAGCCGCTTCCCCAACTCCGTTGCATCCTACGAGCAGTACTTC. This gives the protein CASSRFPNSVASYEQYF.

The genes are TRBV7-6 and TRBJ2-3, with 14 bases lining up with TRBD2. Germline-derived CDR1 and CDR2 are SGHVS and FNYEAQ. The V and J ends lost 5 bases and 0 bases, in that order; junction bases with no gene match: 4. This CDR3 has 17 residues. The CDR3 DNA reads as TGTGCCAGCAGCCCGGGACTAGCGGGGGCTAGCACAGATACGCAGTATTTT. Amino acids: CASSPGLAGASTDTQYF.

V and J are TRBV4-3 and TRBJ1-2; tentative D call: TRBD1 (6 bases). CDR3 length equals 17 residues. Germline loops: CDR1 LGHNA, CDR2 YSLEER. The germline V and J ends were trimmed by 0 bases and 3 bases, with 17 bases remaining between them. CDR3 nucleotides: TGCGCCAGCAGCCAAGAAGCCACCCAGGGGTTTTACTATGGCTACACCTTC. Translating it yields CASSQEATQGFYYGYTF.

This clone was counted a few times. The chain uses TRBV7-3 and TRBJ2-1; D perhaps matches TRBD2 (5 bases). With 3 bases removed from V and 6 bases from J, the gap between germline ends came to 9 bases. The germline gives CDR1 SGHTA, CDR2 FQGTGA. The CDR3 covers 13 residues. The CDR3 sequence: CASSFYSGNEQFF. CDR3 sequence (DNA): TGTGCCAGCAGCTTTTACAGCGGCAATGAGCAGTTCTTC.

This chain connects TRBV23-1 to TRBJ2-2; no clear D gene. TRBV23-1 is an ORF, and what it does is uncertain. This CDR3 comprises 12 residues. Trimming pared 4 bases from V and 5 bases from J, leaving 5 bases between. The DNA for the CDR3 is TGCGCCAGCAGTCTACGGACCGGGGAGCTGTTTTTT. It codes for CASSLRTGELFF.

This clone was seen a single time. This chain connects TRBV2 to TRBJ2-2; the D gene is possibly TRBD2 (5 bases). The CDR3 extends over 15 amino acids. Germline loops: CDR1 SNHLY, CDR2 FYNNEI. Trimming took 3 bases from V and 3 from J, leaving 11 bases between them. CDR3 coding DNA: TGTGCCAGCAGTGACGGGGAGCAGGACACCGGGGAGCTGTTTTTT. This sequence encodes CASSDGEQDTGELFF.

The chain is built from TRBV6-1 and TRBJ1-2; D unclear. This CDR3 contains 14 residues. Germline CDR1 and CDR2: MNHNS and SASEGT. Trimming stripped 0 bases from V and 4 bases from J, with 9 bases between. The CDR3 region has the DNA TGTGCCAGCAGTGAAGCCTGGACGTTCTATGGCTACACCTTC. Protein: CASSEAWTFYGYTF.

The chain combines TRBV15 with TRBJ2-5; D is ambiguous. Trimming removed 0 bases at V and 5 bases at J, with 13 bases between. This CDR3 spans 15 amino acids. Germline values: CDR1 LNHNV, CDR2 YYDKDF (reference sequence). CDR3 region: CATSRDLPHRETQYF. CDR3 nucleotides: TGTGCCACCAGCAGAGATTTGCCCCATCGGGAGACCCAGTACTTC.

V gene TRBV27 combines with J gene TRBJ2-7; no definite D call. The ends were cut back, 1 base at V and 7 bases at J, with 14 bases in the middle. Germline-derived CDR1 and CDR2 are MNHEY and SMNVEV (reference sequence). The CDR3 is 14 residues long. CDR3 loop: CASSLLSRPWEQYF. The CDR3 nucleotides read TGTGCCAGCAGTTTATTATCCAGACCGTGGGAGCAGTACTTC.

V usage is TRBV5-4 and J usage is TRBJ1-6; perhaps TRBD1 as D (5 bases). The CDR3 length is 17 residues. The V end lost 0 bases, the J end lost 6 bases, and 16 bases lay between the germline ends. Germline V CDR1 and CDR2: SGHNT, YYREEE (reference sequence). CDR3 DNA: TGTGCCAGCAGCTTGGGGATCGGGGGGGGTGTTAATTCACCCCTCCACTTT. It encodes CASSLGIGGGVNSPLHF.

The CDR3 spells CASRRDRAGTDTQYF. The CDR3 bases are TGTGCCAGCAGGCGAGACAGGGCCGGCACAGATACGCAGTATTTT. V and J are TRBV6-6 and TRBJ2-3; 7 positions agree with TRBD1. V lost 6 bases to trimming and J lost 1 base; unmatched junction nucleotides: 7. Germline CDR1 MNHNY, CDR2 SVGAGI (reference sequence). CDR3 length: 15 amino acids.

The chain is built from TRBV11-2 and TRBJ2-7; possible D gene TRBD1, 6 bases. This CDR3 comprises 13 residues. The V and J ends lost 8 bases and 5 bases respectively, with 16 bases between them. The germline CDR1 and CDR2 sequences are SGHAT and FQNNGV. The CDR3 coding sequence is TGTGCCAGCCGTTATACAGGGAACCACGAGCAGTACTTC. This sequence encodes CASRYTGNHEQYF.

V gene TRBV19 combines with J gene TRBJ1-2; D unresolved. Deletions cut 5 bases from V and 1 base from J, with 11 bases between. The CDR3 length is 14 residues. CDR1 is LNHDA and CDR2 is SQIVND in the germline V gene (reference sequence). The CDR3 nucleotides are TGTGCCAGTAGTCTTCGGACCCTTAACTATGGCTACACCTTC. It codes for CASSLRTLNYGYTF.

The chain carries TRBV7-6 and TRBJ2-7; 7 bases are shared with TRBD2. The CDR3 spans 17 residues. J gave up 4 bases and V 0 bases, and 12 bases lay outside the gene matches. Germline CDR1 SGHVS, CDR2 FNYEAQ. This chain's CDR3 is CASSLALNGGLEYEQYF. The CDR3 region has the DNA TGTGCCAGCAGCTTAGCCCTCAACGGCGGACTAGAATACGAGCAGTACTTC.

This clone was counted once. The chain links TRBV27 to TRBJ2-7, with D possibly TRBD1 on 5 matching bases. V was shortened by 2 bases and J by 4 bases, with 15 bases between the two germline ends. This CDR3 spans 15 amino acids. CDR1 is MNHEY, CDR2 SMNVEV, per germline (reference sequence). CDR3 in amino acids: CASSLGQGLGYEQYF. The CDR3 DNA is TGTGCCAGCAGTTTAGGGCAGGGTTTAGGGTACGAGCAGTACTTC.

This sequence joins TRBV9 and TRBJ1-1, with 7 nucleotides matching TRBD1. CDR1 is SGDLS and CDR2 is YYNGEE in the germline V gene. Trimming at V came to 5 bases and at J to 2 bases, leaving 6 bases not matched to a gene. The CDR3 runs 14 residues. CDR3 in amino acids: CASRAGTANTEAFF. CDR3 DNA sequence: TGTGCCAGCAGGGCCGGGACAGCTAACACTGAAGCTTTCTTT.